The next 26 T cell receptor beta chains were all read from a single sample in a study of T cells in localized non-small cell lung cancer. Libraries were prepared by immunoSEQ multiplex PCR; TCRdb keeps only in-frame clonotypes and omits some of them. This sample has tens of thousands of clones, with around 90% found just once. Here the sequenced sample was peripheral blood, taken before any cancer treatment. The source of these receptors is a female donor aged 60 or older with stage III squamous cell lung carcinoma.

This rearrangement joins TRBV15 to TRBJ1-4; D gene unclear. V dropped 1 base and J dropped 8 bases, with 11 bases sitting between them. The CDR3 is made up of 14 amino acids. CDR1 is LNHNV, CDR2 YYDKDF, per germline (reference sequence). CDR3 coding DNA: TGTGCCACCAGCAGAGGTGGAGATGAGGAAAAACTGTTTTTT. Translation gives CATSRGGDEEKLFF.

This chain uses TRBV7-2 with TRBJ2-7, with TRBD2 as a possible D gene (6 bases). V lost 3 bases to trimming and J lost 2 bases, with 17 bases between them. This CDR3 contains 16 residues. Germline V CDR1 and CDR2: SGHTA, FQGNSA. The CDR3, as DNA: TGTGCCAGCAGCTTTGAGGGGAGGATACCCACCTACGAGCAGTACTTC. Translated: CASSFEGRIPTYEQYF.

The V and J genes are TRBV9 and TRBJ1-1; D not resolved. CDR3 length: 14 amino acids. V lost 3 bases, J lost 1 base, and 10 bases lay in between. Germline CDR1 reads SGDLS; CDR2 reads YYNGEE. As DNA, the CDR3 is TGTGCCAGCAGCGGGGATGGTTGGAACACTGAAGCTTTCTTT. It yields the protein CASSGDGWNTEAFF. Complete variable domain (other parts from reference TRBV9 and TRBJ1-1): DSGVTQTPKHLITATGQRVTLRCSPRSGDLSVYWYQQSLDQGLQFLIQYYNGEERAKGNILERFSAQQFPDLHSELNLSSLELGDSALYFCASSGDGWNTEAFFGQGTRLTVV.

The chain links TRBV4-2 to TRBJ2-1; 7 bases line up with TRBD2. CDR1 and CDR2 from the germline V gene are LGHNA and YNFKEQ. V shed 1 base and J 0 bases; nucleotides not matched to a gene: 9. CDR3 length: 18 amino acids. This CDR3 reads CASSQALSGGSSYNEQFF. In DNA, the CDR3 is TGTGCCAGCAGCCAAGCTCTCTCTGGCGGGAGCTCCTACAATGAGCAGTTCTTC.

This chain joins TRBV6-5 and TRBJ1-6; TRBD1 matches 8 bases. Germline V gene lookup returns CDR1 MNHEY and CDR2 SVGAGI. CDR3 length equals 14 residues. With 6 bases clipped from V and 10 bases from J, the junction kept 8 bases outside the gene matches. The DNA for the CDR3 is TGTGCCAGCAGGGGAACAGGGGGTTCGTCACCCCTCCACTTT. It yields the protein CASRGTGGSSPLHF.

The V call is TRBV27, the J call TRBJ2-2; no firm D call. Trimming left V 2 bases short and J 1 base short, with 5 bases between. This CDR3 is built from 14 residues. The germline V gene encodes CDR1 MNHEY and CDR2 SMNVEV (reference sequence). In nucleotides, the CDR3 is TGTGCCAGCAGTTTAAGAGGGAACACCGGGGAGCTGTTTTTT. Its protein product is CASSLRGNTGELFF.

The V and J genes are TRBV9 and TRBJ1-2; tentatively, D is TRBD1 (5 bases). CDR1 SGDLS and CDR2 YYNGEE come from the germline V gene. Trimming stripped 0 bases from V and 7 bases from J, with 13 bases between. The CDR3 totals 14 residues. CDR3 sequence reads: CASSVGGGEGGYTF. The CDR3 DNA reads as TGTGCCAGCAGCGTAGGTGGGGGGGAAGGTGGCTACACCTTC. Looking up the rest from reference TRBV9 and TRBJ1-2 gives the full variable domain: DSGVTQTPKHLITATGQRVTLRCSPRSGDLSVYWYQQSLDQGLQFLIQYYNGEERAKGNILERFSAQQFPDLHSELNLSSLELGDSALYFCASSVGGGEGGYTFGSGTRLTVV.

This chain links TRBV7-2 with TRBJ1-2, with no clear D. V was pared by 3 bases and J by 8 bases, with 13 bases between. This CDR3 spans 13 amino acids. Germline V CDR1 and CDR2: SGHTA, FQGNSA. The CDR3 sequence is CASSFGSSYGYTF. The CDR3 nucleotides are TGTGCCAGCAGCTTCGGCAGTTCTTACGGCTACACCTTC.

The chain couples TRBV19 to TRBJ1-4, with TRBD1 matching 9 bases. CDR3 length: 16 residues. Unmatched junction bases numbered 15, after V lost 6 bases and J lost 10 bases. From germline, CDR1 is LNHDA and CDR2 SQIVND (reference sequence). CDR3 sequence reads: CASSLTGGRGSGKLFF. The CDR3 DNA sequence: TGTGCCAGTAGCTTGACAGGGGGACGAGGTTCGGGAAAACTGTTTTTT.

The chain employs TRBV4-3 and TRBJ2-5; TRBD2 agrees at 11 bases. The J segment lost 4 bases and the V segment lost 4 bases, leaving 14 bases of the junction unmatched. The CDR3 runs 18 residues. From germline, CDR1 is LGHNA and CDR2 YSLEER. Here the CDR3 DNA reads TGCGCCAGCAGCCTATTATCCCTTAGCGGGGGGGCTCGAGAGACCCAGTACTTC. The encoded protein is CASSLLSLSGGARETQYF.

The chain recombines TRBV9 with TRBJ2-3, with 8 nucleotides matching TRBD2. CDR3 size: 15 residues. V lost 0 bases, J lost 2 bases, and 2 bases stayed unmatched. Per germline, CDR1 SGDLS and CDR2 YYNGEE. CDR3 loop: CASSVDGGATDTQYF. The CDR3 DNA reads TGTGCCAGCAGCGTAGACGGGGGGGCCACAGATACGCAGTATTTT.

This rearrangement joins TRBV11-2 to TRBJ2-5; TRBD1 aligns across 7 bases. This CDR3 has 15 amino acids. The J segment lost 2 bases and the V segment lost 0 bases, leaving 3 bases of the junction unmatched. Germline V gene data show CDR1 as SGHAT and CDR2 as FQNNGV. The CDR3 loop reads CASSLEGQWQETQYF. The CDR3 DNA reads as TGTGCCAGCAGCTTAGAGGGACAGTGGCAAGAGACCCAGTACTTC.

The chain's CDR3 is CASSQGFAGGSYNEQFF. CDR3 in DNA: TGTGCCAGCAGCCAAGGATTCGCGGGAGGATCCTACAATGAGCAGTTCTTC. The chain has TRBV14 and TRBJ2-1; TRBD2 agrees at 8 bases. This CDR3 region has 17 residues. The V segment lost 1 base and the J segment 1 base; nucleotides outside the gene matches: 6. Looked up from germline, CDR1 is SGHDN and CDR2 is FVKESK.

The rearrangement uses TRBV19 and TRBJ1-1; D is uncertain. V was trimmed by 5 bases and J by 5 bases, leaving 9 bases between them. This CDR3 spans 12 amino acids. Germline V gene sequence: CDR1 LNHDA, CDR2 SQIVND (reference sequence). The CDR3 bases are TGTGCCAGTAGTGAGGTTAGAACTGAAGCTTTCTTT. Amino acids: CASSEVRTEAFF. The entire variable domain, with the rest obtained from reference TRBV19 and TRBJ1-1, is as follows: DGGITQSPKYLFRKEGQNVTLSCEQNLNHDAMYWYRQDPGQGLRLIYYSQIVNDFQKGDIAEGYSVSREKKESFPLTVTSAQKNPTAFYLCASSEVRTEAFFGQGTRLTVV.

On this clone: Other nucleotide sequences from this sample produce the same CDR3. The V gene is TRBV7-3, the J gene TRBJ2-5; D is unresolved. Germline assignment: CDR1 SGHTA and CDR2 FQGTGA. This CDR3 region has 13 residues. The V gene lost 1 base and the J gene lost 2 bases, with 5 bases spanning the gap. This CDR3 is CASSLRAQETQYF. CDR3 DNA: TGTGCCAGCAGCTTAAGGGCTCAAGAGACCCAGTACTTC. The whole variable domain, remainder taken from reference TRBV7-3 and TRBJ2-5, is GAGVSQTPSNKVTEKGKYVELRCDPISGHTALYWYRQSLGQGPEFLIYFQGTGAADDSGLPNDRFFAVRPEGSVSTLKIQRTERGDSAVYLCASSLRAQETQYFGPGTRLLVL.

The rearrangement links TRBV7-2 to TRBJ2-3, with D maybe TRBD2 (5 bases). The germline V and J ends were trimmed by 2 bases and 0 bases, with 9 bases remaining between them. Germline CDR1 and CDR2: SGHTA and FQGNSA. The CDR3 has 15 amino acids. Written as DNA, the CDR3 is TGTGCCAGCAGCTTACCCGGGATAAGCACAGATACGCAGTATTTT. It translates to CASSLPGISTDTQYF.

The V and J genes are TRBV28 and TRBJ1-2, with 9 positions matching TRBD1. The germline gives CDR1 MDHEN, CDR2 SYDVKM. V dropped 2 bases and J dropped 7; count of bases not matched to a gene: 2. The length of the CDR3 is 13 residues. This CDR3 reads CASSLQDRGGYTF. The CDR3 nucleotides read TGTGCCAGCAGTTTACAGGACAGGGGTGGCTACACCTTC.

V usage is TRBV18 and J usage is TRBJ2-7; 11 nucleotides agree with TRBD1. Germline V gives CDR1 KGHSH, CDR2 LQKENI. CDR3 length: 19 amino acids. Germline trimming cut 3 bases from V and 4 bases from J; bases unmatched to any gene: 17. The CDR3 loop reads CASSPIVGTGGSPIYEQYF. The CDR3 DNA is TGTGCCAGCTCACCGATCGTGGGGACAGGGGGTTCCCCCATTTACGAGCAGTACTTC.

This rearrangement joins TRBV29-1 to TRBJ2-3; no definite D call. The CDR3 covers 12 residues. V dropped 0 bases and J dropped 4 bases, with 5 bases sitting between them. Germline V gene sequence: CDR1 SQVTM, CDR2 ANQGSEA. The CDR3 sequence: CSVEDRPDTQYF. In DNA, the CDR3 is TGCAGCGTTGAAGATCGGCCAGATACGCAGTATTTT.

J is TRBJ1-5 and V is TRBV4-1, with D maybe TRBD1 (5 bases). Deletions cut 0 bases from V and 0 bases from J, with 15 bases between. CDR1 and CDR2 from the germline V gene are MGHRA and YSYEKL. This CDR3 spans 18 amino acids. The CDR3 bases are TGCGCCAGCAGCCAAGATCCTCCGGGGGTCTATAGCAATCAGCCCCAGCATTTT. This gives the protein CASSQDPPGVYSNQPQHF.

This sequence joins TRBV11-2 and TRBJ2-5; the match to TRBD2 covers 10 bases. The germline gives CDR1 SGHAT, CDR2 FQNNGV. The length of the CDR3 is 16 residues. Germline trimming cut 3 bases from V and 3 bases from J; bases unmatched to any gene: 7. The CDR3, as DNA: TGTGCCAGCAGCTTCGGGGCTAGCGGGGGTGAAGAGACCCAGTACTTC. Its protein product is CASSFGASGGEETQYF.

CDR3 amino acids: CASSTTGIKETQYF. CDR3 bases: TGTGCCAGCAGTACCACAGGGATCAAAGAGACCCAGTACTTC. The gene calls are TRBV2 and TRBJ2-5, with a possible D match to TRBD1 (6 bases). CDR3 length equals 14 residues. Trimming took off 5 bases at V and 3 bases at J, with 13 bases between the two ends. In germline, CDR1 is SNHLY, CDR2 FYNNEI.

This chain uses TRBV30 with TRBJ2-3; no definite D call. The germline V and J ends were trimmed by 2 bases and 5 bases, with 5 bases remaining between them. Germline V lookup: CDR1 GTSNPN, CDR2 SVGIG (reference sequence). This CDR3 has 11 amino acids. DNA for the CDR3: TGTGCCTGGAGTAAGGGAGATACGCAGTATTTT. It is translated as CAWSKGDTQYF.

The chain carries TRBV2 and TRBJ1-2, with TRBD1 identical over 11 bases. Losses at the gene ends were 9 bases for V and 4 bases for J; bases not matched to a gene: 10. The CDR3 is 15 amino acids. The germline gives CDR1 SNHLY, CDR2 FYNNEI. DNA for the CDR3: TGTGCCAGACCGGGACAGGGGGTAACAGGCTATGGCTACACCTTC. This sequence encodes CARPGQGVTGYGYTF.

The chain couples TRBV6-5 to TRBJ1-2; no definite D call. The V gene's germline CDR1 is MNHEY and CDR2 SVGAGI. The CDR3 totals 13 residues. The V end was cut by 8 bases, the J end by 4 bases, with 14 bases between. CDR3 DNA sequence: TGTGCCAGCGCACACCCCAGGTCCTATGGCTACACCTTC. Its protein is CASAHPRSYGYTF.

This chain uses TRBV7-9 with TRBJ2-2; D tentatively fits TRBD1 or TRBD2 (5 bases each). The germline gives CDR1 SEHNR, CDR2 FQNEAQ (reference sequence). Trimming removed 7 bases from V and 0 bases from J, with 9 bases in between. The CDR3 consists of 14 residues. CDR3: CASKKGPNTGELFF. The CDR3 DNA is TGTGCCAGCAAGAAGGGACCGAACACCGGGGAGCTGTTTTTT.